This T cell receptor beta chain is from a study of shared clonotypes between healthy human individuals. Study information: Plates per donor: three CD4 naive, three CD4 memory, two CD8 naive, one CD8 memory. Findings and limits, study-wide: Larger richness was generally estimated for naive than memory subsets.

Germline CDR1 reads KGHSH; CDR2 reads LQKENI. Trimming took 3 bases from V and 4 from J; bases not matched to a gene: 8. CDR3 size: 18 residues. The repertoire was sequenced with immunoSEQ multiplex PCR; TCRdb's copy has only in-frame clones and lacks some. Here the sample spans hundreds of thousands of clones, 96% being singletons. As regards this clone: The antigen is not known.

Input material: naive CD4+ T cells sorted from blood. Subset indicated: CD45RA+ positively selected. This clonotype originated in a woman in her 30s in good health. This rearrangement joins TRBV18 to TRBJ2-3; 15 bases are a match to TRBD2. DNA of the CDR3: TGTGCCAGCTCACCCCTCGGGACTAGCGGGAGGACCCCAGATACGCAGTATTTT. It encodes CASSPLGTSGRTPDTQYF.